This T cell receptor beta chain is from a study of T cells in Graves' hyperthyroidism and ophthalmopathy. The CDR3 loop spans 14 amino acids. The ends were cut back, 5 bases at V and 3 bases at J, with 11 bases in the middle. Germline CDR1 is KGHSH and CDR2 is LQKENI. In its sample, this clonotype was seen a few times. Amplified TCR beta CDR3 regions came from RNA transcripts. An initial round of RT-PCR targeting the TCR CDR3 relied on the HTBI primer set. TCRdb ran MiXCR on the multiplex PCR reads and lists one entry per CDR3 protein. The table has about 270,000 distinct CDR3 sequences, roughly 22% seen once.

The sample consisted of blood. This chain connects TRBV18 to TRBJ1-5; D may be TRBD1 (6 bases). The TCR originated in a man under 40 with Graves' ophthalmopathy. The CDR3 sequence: CASSAGAINQPQHF. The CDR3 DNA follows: TGTGCCAGCTCAGCAGGGGCTATCAATCAGCCCCAGCATTTT.